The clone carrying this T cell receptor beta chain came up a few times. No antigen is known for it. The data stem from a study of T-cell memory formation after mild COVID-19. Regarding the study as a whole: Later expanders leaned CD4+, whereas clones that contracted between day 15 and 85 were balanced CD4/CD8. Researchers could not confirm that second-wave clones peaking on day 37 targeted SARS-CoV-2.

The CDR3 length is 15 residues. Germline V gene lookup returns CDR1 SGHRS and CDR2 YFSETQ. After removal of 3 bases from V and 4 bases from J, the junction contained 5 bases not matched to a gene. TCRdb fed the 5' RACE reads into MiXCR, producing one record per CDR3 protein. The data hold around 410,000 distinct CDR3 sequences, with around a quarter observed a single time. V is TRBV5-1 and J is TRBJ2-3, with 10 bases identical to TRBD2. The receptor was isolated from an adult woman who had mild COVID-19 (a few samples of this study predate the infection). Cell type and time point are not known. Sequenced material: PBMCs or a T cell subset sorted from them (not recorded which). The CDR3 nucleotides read TGCGCCAGCAGCTCGGGACTAGCGCGCGCAGATACGCAGTATTTT. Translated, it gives CASSSGLARADTQYF.